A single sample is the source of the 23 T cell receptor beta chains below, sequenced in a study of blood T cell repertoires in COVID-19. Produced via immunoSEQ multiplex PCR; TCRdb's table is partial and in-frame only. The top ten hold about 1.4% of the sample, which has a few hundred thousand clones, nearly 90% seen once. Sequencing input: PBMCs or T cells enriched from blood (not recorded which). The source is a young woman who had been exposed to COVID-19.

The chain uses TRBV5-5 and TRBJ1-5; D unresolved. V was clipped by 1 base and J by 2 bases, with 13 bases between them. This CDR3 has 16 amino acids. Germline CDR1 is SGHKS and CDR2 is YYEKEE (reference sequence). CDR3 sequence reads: CASSLTGLGGNQPQHF. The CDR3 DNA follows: TGTGCCAGCAGCTTGACCGGGTTAGGCGGCAATCAGCCCCAGCATTTT.

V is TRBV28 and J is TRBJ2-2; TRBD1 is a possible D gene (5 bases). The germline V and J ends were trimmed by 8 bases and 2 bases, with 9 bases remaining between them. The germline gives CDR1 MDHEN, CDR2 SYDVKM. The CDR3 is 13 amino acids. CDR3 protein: CASPDSNTGELFF. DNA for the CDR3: TGTGCCAGCCCTGACAGTAACACCGGGGAGCTGTTTTTT. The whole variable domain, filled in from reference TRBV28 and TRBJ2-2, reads DVKVTQSSRYLVKRTGEKVFLECVQDMDHENMFWYRQDPGLGLRLIYFSYDVKMKEKGDIPEGYSVSREKKERFSLILESASTNQTSMYLCASPDSNTGELFFGEGSRLTVL.

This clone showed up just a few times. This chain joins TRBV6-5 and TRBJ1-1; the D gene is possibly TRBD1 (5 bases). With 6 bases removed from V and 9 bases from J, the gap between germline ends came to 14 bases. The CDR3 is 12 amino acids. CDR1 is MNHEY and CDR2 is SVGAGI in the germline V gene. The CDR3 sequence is CASSLPPGQAFF. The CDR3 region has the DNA TGTGCCAGCAGCCTCCCCCCAGGGCAAGCTTTCTTT.

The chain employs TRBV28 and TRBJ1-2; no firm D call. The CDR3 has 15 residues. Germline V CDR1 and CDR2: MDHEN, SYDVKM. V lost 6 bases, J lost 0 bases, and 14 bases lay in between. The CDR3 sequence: CASREVAETNYGYTF. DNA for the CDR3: TGTGCCAGCAGGGAGGTAGCGGAGACTAACTATGGCTACACCTTC.

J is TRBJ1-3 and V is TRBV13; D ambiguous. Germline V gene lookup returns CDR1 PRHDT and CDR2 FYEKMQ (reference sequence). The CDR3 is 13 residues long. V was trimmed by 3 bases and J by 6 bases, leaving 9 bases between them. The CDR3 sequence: CASSFSGQNTIYF. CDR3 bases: TGTGCCAGCAGCTTCAGCGGGCAAAACACCATATATTTT.

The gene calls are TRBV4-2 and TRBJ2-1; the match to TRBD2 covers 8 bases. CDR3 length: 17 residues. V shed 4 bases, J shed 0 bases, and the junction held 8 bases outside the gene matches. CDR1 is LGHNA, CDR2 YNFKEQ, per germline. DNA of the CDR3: TGTGCCAGCAGCCCAGGCCGCGGGGGGAGCTCCTACAATGAGCAGTTCTTC. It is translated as CASSPGRGGSSYNEQFF.

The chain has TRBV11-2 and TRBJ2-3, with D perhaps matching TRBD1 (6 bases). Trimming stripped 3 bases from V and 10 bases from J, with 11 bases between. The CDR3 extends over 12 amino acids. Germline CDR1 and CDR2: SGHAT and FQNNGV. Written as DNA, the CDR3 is TGTGCCAGCAGCTTGACGGACAGTGCGCAGTATTTT. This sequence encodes CASSLTDSAQYF.

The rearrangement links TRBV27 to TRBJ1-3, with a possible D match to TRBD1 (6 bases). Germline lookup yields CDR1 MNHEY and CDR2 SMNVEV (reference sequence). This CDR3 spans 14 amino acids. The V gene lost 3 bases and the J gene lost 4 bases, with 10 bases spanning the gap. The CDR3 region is CASSLTGTGNTIYF. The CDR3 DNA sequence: TGTGCCAGCAGTTTGACGGGGACAGGAAACACCATATATTTT.

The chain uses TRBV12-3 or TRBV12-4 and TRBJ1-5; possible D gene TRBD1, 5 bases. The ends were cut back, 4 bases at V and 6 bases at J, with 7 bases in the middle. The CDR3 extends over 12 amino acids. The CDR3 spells CASSSTAQPQHF. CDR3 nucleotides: TGTGCCAGCAGTTCGACAGCTCAGCCCCAGCATTTT.

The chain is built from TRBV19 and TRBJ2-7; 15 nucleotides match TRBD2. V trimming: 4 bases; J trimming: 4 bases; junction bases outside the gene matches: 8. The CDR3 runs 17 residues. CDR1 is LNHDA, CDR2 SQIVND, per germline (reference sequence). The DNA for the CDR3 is TGTGCCAGTAGTAATCCTTCTGGGACTAGCGGGAGGTACGAGCAGTACTTC. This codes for CASSNPSGTSGRYEQYF.

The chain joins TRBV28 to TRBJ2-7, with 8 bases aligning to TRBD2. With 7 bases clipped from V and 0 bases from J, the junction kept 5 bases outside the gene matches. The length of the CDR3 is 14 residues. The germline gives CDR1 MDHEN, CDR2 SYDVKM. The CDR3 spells CASKRSGSSYEQYF. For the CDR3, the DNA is TGTGCCAGCAAGAGAAGCGGGAGCTCCTACGAGCAGTACTTC. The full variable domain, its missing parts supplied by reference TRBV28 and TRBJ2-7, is DVKVTQSSRYLVKRTGEKVFLECVQDMDHENMFWYRQDPGLGLRLIYFSYDVKMKEKGDIPEGYSVSREKKERFSLILESASTNQTSMYLCASKRSGSSYEQYFGPGTRLTVT.

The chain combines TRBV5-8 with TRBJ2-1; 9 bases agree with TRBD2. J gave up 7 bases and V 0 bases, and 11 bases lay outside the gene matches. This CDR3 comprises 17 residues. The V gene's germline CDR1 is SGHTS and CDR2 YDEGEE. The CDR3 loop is CASSLETGLALGNEQFF. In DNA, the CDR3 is TGTGCCAGCAGCTTGGAGACGGGACTAGCCTTAGGGAATGAGCAGTTCTTC.

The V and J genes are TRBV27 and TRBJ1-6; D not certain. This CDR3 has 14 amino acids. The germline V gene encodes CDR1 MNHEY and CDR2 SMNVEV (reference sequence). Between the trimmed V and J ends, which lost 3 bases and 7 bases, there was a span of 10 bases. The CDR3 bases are TGTGCCAGCAGTTTTACTTTCGGGAATTCACCCCTCCACTTT. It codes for CASSFTFGNSPLHF.

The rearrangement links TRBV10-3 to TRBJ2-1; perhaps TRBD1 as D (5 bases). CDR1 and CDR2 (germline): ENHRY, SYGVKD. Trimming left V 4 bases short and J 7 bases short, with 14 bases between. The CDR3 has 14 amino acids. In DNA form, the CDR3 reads TGTGCCATCAGTGGTCAGGGTACGAGTAATGAGCAGTTCTTC. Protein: CAISGQGTSNEQFF.

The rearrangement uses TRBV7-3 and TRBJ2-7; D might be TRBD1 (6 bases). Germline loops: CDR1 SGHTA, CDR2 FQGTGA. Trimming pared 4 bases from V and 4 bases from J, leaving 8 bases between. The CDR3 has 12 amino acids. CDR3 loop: CASSSTGYEQYF. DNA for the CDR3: TGTGCCAGCAGCTCTACAGGGTACGAGCAGTACTTC.

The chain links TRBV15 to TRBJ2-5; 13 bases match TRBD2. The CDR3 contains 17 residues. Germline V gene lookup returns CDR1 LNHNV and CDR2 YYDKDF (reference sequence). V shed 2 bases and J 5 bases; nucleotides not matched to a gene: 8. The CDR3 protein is CATSRPLGLAGQETQYF. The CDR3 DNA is TGTGCCACCAGCAGACCCCTGGGACTAGCGGGACAGGAGACCCAGTACTTC. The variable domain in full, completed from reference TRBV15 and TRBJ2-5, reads DAMVIQNPRYQVTQFGKPVTLSCSQTLNHNVMYWYQQKSSQAPKLLFHYYDKDFNNEADTPDNFQSRRPNTSFCFLDIRSPGLGDTAMYLCATSRPLGLAGQETQYFGPGTRLLVL.

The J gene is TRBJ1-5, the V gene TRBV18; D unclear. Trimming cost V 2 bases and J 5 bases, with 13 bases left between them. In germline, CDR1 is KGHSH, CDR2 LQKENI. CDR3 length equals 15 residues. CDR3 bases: TGTGCCAGCTCACCAGACGGAGGTCCCCATCAGCCCCAGCATTTT. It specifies CASSPDGGPHQPQHF.

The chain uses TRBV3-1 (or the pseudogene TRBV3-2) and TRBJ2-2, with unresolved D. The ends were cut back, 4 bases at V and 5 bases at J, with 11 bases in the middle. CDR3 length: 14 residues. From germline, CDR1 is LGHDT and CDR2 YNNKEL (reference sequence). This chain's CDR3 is CASSPSAGTGELFF. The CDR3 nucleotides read TGTGCCAGCAGCCCCAGTGCCGGGACCGGGGAGCTGTTTTTT.

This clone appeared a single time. The DNA of the CDR3 is TGTGCCAGCAGTCTTGGAGGGGGCATCTACGAGCAGTACTTC. Its translation is CASSLGGGIYEQYF. The chain links TRBV28 to TRBJ2-7; possibly TRBD1 for D (7 bases). Deletions cut 5 bases from V and 3 bases from J, with 14 bases between. CDR3 length: 14 residues. The V gene's germline CDR1 is MDHEN and CDR2 SYDVKM.

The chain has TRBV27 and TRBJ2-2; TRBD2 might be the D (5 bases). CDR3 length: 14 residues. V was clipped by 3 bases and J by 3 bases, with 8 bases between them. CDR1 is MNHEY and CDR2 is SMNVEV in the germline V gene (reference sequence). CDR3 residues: CASSFSGYTGELFF. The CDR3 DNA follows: TGTGCCAGCAGTTTCAGCGGTTACACCGGGGAGCTGTTTTTT.

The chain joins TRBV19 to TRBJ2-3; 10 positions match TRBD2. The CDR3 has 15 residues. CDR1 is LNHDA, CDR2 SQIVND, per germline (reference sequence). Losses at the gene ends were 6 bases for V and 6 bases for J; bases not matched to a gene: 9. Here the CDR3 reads CASSLTGTSADTQYF. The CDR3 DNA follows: TGTGCCAGTAGCCTAACCGGGACTAGCGCGGATACGCAGTATTTT.

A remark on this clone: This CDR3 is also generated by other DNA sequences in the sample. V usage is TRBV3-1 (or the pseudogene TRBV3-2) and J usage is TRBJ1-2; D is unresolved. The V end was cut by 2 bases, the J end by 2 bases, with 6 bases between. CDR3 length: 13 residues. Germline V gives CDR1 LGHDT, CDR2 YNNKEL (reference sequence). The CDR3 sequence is CASSQRENYGYTF. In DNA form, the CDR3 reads TGTGCCAGCAGCCAACGGGAGAACTATGGCTACACCTTC.

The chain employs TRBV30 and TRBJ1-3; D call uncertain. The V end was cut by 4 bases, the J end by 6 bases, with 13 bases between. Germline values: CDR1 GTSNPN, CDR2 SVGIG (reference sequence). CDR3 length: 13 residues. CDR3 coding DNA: TGTGCCTGGAATCGAGGCGTGGAAAACACCATATATTTT. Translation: CAWNRGVENTIYF.